The rows below give T cell receptor beta chains drawn from one sample of a study of cytomegalovirus exposure and HLA in healthy donors. Here immunoSEQ multiplex PCR was the method, and the copy in TCRdb shows in-frame clones only, minus some. Of under 200,000 clones listed, around four fifths are singletons. Input material: PBMCs. The origin of the receptors is a female donor in good health and CMV-seronegative. Both conserved end residues are part of each CDR3. A D gene is named only where the DNA matches it firmly. The size of a clone is reported for some rows only, either as once, few or many, or as a class for expanded clones.

NA	TRBV6-1	once	14	TRBJ2-7	TGTGCCAGCAGTGAAATAGGGGCCGCCTACGAGCAGTACTTC	CASSEIGAAYEQYF
TRBD2	TRBV2	few	18	TRBJ2-7	TGTGCCAGCAGGACGGGACTAGCGGATGCGGGTTTTTCTTACGAGCAGTACTTC	CASRTGLADAGFSYEQYF
NA	TRBV6-6	NA	15	TRBJ1-5	TGTGCCAGCAGTTACTCGAAGGGGGGGGATCAGCCCCAGCATTTT	CASSYSKGGDQPQHF
NA	TRBV5-1	NA	17	TRBJ2-6	TGCGCCAGCAGTGCCGGACTCCTTAACTCTGGGGCCAACGTCCTGACTTTC	CASSAGLLNSGANVLTF
NA	TRBV16	once	15	TRBJ2-5	TGTGCCAGCAGCCAATCGGGCCGGTACCAAGAGACCCAGTACTTC	CASSQSGRYQETQYF
TRBD1	TRBV6-5	NA	15	TRBJ1-1	TGTGCCAGCATTATACAGGGGACAGGAAACACTGAAGCTTTCTTT	CASIIQGTGNTEAFF
NA	TRBV28	NA	12	TRBJ1-3	TGTGCCAGCGTAGCCTCTGGAAACACCATATATTTT	CASVASGNTIYF
TRBD2	TRBV10-1	NA	15	TRBJ2-7	TGCGCCAGCAGTCCATCTAGCGGAACATCCTACGAGCAGTACTTC	CASSPSSGTSYEQYF
NA	TRBV19	NA	14	TRBJ2-1	TGTGCCAGTAGTATAGACGCGGGGAAGGATGAGCAGTTCTTC	CASSIDAGKDEQFF
TRBD2	TRBV6-5	NA	13	TRBJ2-7	TGTGCCAGCAGCCTGGGACTAACCTACGAGCAGTACTTC	CASSLGLTYEQYF
TRBD1	TRBV19	NA	15	TRBJ1-1	TGTGCCAGTAGTATTCAGGGACAGCCGAACACTGAAGCTTTCTTT	CASSIQGQPNTEAFF
NA	TRBV28	NA	13	TRBJ2-7	TGTGCCAGCAGTTTAGCAGGTTCCTACGAGCAGTACTTC	CASSLAGSYEQYF